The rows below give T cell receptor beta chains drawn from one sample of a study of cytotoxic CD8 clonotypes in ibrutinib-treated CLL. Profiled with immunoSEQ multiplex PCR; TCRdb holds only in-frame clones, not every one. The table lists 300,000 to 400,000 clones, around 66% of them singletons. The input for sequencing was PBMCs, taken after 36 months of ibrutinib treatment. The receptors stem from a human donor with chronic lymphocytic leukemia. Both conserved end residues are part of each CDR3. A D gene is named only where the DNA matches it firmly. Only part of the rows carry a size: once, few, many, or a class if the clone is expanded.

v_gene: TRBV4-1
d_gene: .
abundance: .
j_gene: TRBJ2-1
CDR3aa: CASTTGNYNEQFF
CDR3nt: TGCGCCAGCACCACAGGGAATTACAATGAGCAGTTCTTC

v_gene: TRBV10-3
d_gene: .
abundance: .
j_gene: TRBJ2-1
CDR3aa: CAISEPREGAREQFF
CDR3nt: TGTGCCATCAGTGAGCCTCGGGAGGGGGCTCGCGAGCAGTTCTTC

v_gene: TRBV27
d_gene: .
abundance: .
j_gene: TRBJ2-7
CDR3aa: CASSSSRVLSYEQYF
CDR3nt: TGTGCCAGCAGTTCGTCTAGGGTCCTCTCCTACGAGCAGTACTTC

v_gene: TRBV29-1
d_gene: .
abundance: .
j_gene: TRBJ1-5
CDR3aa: CSVSGSNQPQHF
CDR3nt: TGCAGCGTTTCCGGTAGCAATCAGCCCCAGCATTTT

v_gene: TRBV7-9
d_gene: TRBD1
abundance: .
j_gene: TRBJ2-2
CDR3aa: CASSLGDREDTGELFF
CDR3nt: TGTGCCAGCAGCTTAGGGGACAGGGAGGACACCGGGGAGCTGTTTTTT

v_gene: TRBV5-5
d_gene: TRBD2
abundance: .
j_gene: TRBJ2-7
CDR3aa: CASSDEVTSATYEQYF
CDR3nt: TGTGCCAGCAGCGATGAGGTGACTAGCGCAACCTACGAGCAGTACTTC

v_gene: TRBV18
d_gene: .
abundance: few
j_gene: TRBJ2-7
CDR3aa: CASSPRAALGEQYF
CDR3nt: TGTGCCAGCTCACCACGGGCAGCCCTCGGCGAGCAGTACTTC

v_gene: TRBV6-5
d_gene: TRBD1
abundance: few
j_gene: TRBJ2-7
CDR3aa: CASSRAGGGYEQYF
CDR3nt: TGTGCCAGCAGTCGGGCAGGGGGCGGCTACGAGCAGTACTTC

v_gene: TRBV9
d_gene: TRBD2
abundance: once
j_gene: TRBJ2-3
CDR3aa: CASSVGVRESTDTQYF
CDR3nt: TGTGCCAGCAGCGTAGGGGTGCGGGAGTCAACAGATACGCAGTATTTT

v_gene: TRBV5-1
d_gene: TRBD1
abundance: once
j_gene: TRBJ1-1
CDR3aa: CASSHGRGGSDTEAFF
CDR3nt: TGCGCCAGCAGCCATGGCAGGGGGGGATCCGACACTGAAGCTTTCTTT

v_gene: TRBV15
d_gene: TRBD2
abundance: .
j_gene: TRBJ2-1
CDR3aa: CATSRDPPGLAPFIYNEQFF
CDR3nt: TGTGCCACCAGCAGAGACCCCCCAGGACTAGCGCCCTTCATCTACAATGAGCAGTTCTTC

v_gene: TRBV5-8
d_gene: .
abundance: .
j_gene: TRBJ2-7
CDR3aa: CASSSPSYEQYF
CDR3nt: TGTGCCAGCAGCTCACCCTCCTACGAGCAGTACTTC

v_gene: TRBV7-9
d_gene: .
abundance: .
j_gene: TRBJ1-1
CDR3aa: CASSAAVPRYTEAFF
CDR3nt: TGTGCCAGCAGCGCCGCAGTCCCAAGGTACACTGAAGCTTTCTTT

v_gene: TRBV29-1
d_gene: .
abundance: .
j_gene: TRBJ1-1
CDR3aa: CSVEGRMNTEAFF
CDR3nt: TGCAGCGTTGAAGGCAGAATGAACACTGAAGCTTTCTTT

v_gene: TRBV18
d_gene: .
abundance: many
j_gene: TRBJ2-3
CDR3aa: CASSPPSTDTQYF
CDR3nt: TGTGCCAGCTCACCACCGAGCACAGATACGCAGTATTTT